Presented here are 23 T cell receptor beta chains from one specimen sequenced in a study of cytomegalovirus exposure and HLA in healthy donors. 13 Jbeta primers and 60 Vbeta primers were used for the PCR. Here immunoSEQ multiplex PCR was the method, and the copy in TCRdb shows in-frame clones only, minus some. The table shows about 120,000 clones, with roughly two thirds occurring only once. Sequences were obtained from PBMCs. These receptors were obtained from a man aged 30 to 45 in good health and CMV-seropositive.

This clone turned up a few times. The genes are TRBV6-1 and TRBJ1-1; D gene ambiguous. Germline V gene data show CDR1 as MNHNS and CDR2 as SASEGT. Trimming cost V 5 bases and J 1 base, with 8 bases left between them. The CDR3 runs to 13 residues. The CDR3 sequence: CASSSPKNTEAFF. The CDR3 coding sequence is TGTGCCAGCAGTTCCCCCAAGAACACTGAAGCTTTCTTT.

The chain joins TRBV28 to TRBJ2-7, with D perhaps TRBD2 (5 bases). Germline V gene lookup returns CDR1 MDHEN and CDR2 SYDVKM. This CDR3 is 13 amino acids long. The V end was cut by 6 bases, the J end by 3 bases, with 12 bases between. The CDR3 DNA follows: TGTGCCAGCAGGCATACAACTAGCTACGAGCAGTACTTC. This gives the protein CASRHTTSYEQYF. Full variable domain (remainder filled in from reference TRBV28 and TRBJ2-7): DVKVTQSSRYLVKRTGEKVFLECVQDMDHENMFWYRQDPGLGLRLIYFSYDVKMKEKGDIPEGYSVSREKKERFSLILESASTNQTSMYLCASRHTTSYEQYFGPGTRLTVT.

Turning to this clone: Germline and junction disagree at one end, which may indicate a read error. The V call is TRBV29-1, the J call TRBJ2-4; weak D call: TRBD1 (6 bases). The CDR3 length is 14 residues. The germline V gene encodes CDR1 SQVTM and CDR2 ANQGSEA. The CDR3: CSVVNRAAPNNQYF. CDR3 nucleotide sequence: TGCAGCGTTGTCAACAGGGCGGCCCCAAACAATCAGTACTTC.

This chain links TRBV12-5 with TRBJ2-5; D is possibly TRBD2 (6 bases). Trimming removed 4 bases at V and 11 bases at J, with 14 bases between. The length of the CDR3 is 12 residues. Germline CDR1 LGHNT, CDR2 FRNRAP. CDR3 amino acids: CASGSGGLVQYF. The CDR3 region has the DNA TGTGCTAGTGGTTCCGGGGGTTTGGTGCAGTACTTC.

This CDR3 reads CASSIYRNQPQHF. In nucleotides, the CDR3 is TGTGCCAGCAGCATTTACAGGAATCAGCCCCAGCATTTT. V gene TRBV5-8 combines with J gene TRBJ1-5; D perhaps matches TRBD1 (5 bases). The CDR3 covers 13 residues. Germline assignment: CDR1 SGHTS and CDR2 YDEGEE. The V gene lost 4 bases and the J gene lost 4 bases, with 9 bases spanning the gap.

The chain has TRBV2 and TRBJ1-1; 8 nucleotides line up with TRBD1. This CDR3 has 15 amino acids. The V segment lost 7 bases and the J segment 3 bases; nucleotides outside the gene matches: 10. Germline-derived CDR1 and CDR2 are SNHLY and FYNNEI. CDR3 coding DNA: TGTGCCAGCACGACACAGGGACAGGCGTACACTGAAGCTTTCTTT. It encodes CASTTQGQAYTEAFF. The complete variable domain, with remaining parts taken from reference TRBV2 and TRBJ1-1, reads EPEVTQTPSHQVTQMGQEVILRCVPISNHLYFYWYRQILGQKVEFLVSFYNNEISEKSEIFDDQFSVERPDGSNFTLKIRSTKLEDSAMYFCASTTQGQAYTEAFFGQGTRLTVV.

Notes on this clone: At one end, the junction sequence differs from germline, possibly due to a read error. CDR3 nucleotide sequence: TGTGCTAGCATCCCCCAGGGAGGGGGGTCCCAGTACTTC. The encoded protein is CASIPQGGGSQYF. The chain links TRBV7-7 to TRBJ2-5; D might be TRBD2 (7 bases). This CDR3 has 13 amino acids. From germline, CDR1 is SSHAT and CDR2 FNYEAQ (reference sequence).

The genes are TRBV7-2 and TRBJ2-1; D is uncertain. With 1 base removed from V and 10 bases from J, the gap between germline ends came to 11 bases. Per the germline V gene, CDR1 is SGHTA and CDR2 is FQGNSA. This CDR3 comprises 13 residues. The CDR3 bases are TGTGCCAGCAGCTTAGAAACAGCTGCCGAGCAGTTCTTC. Residues: CASSLETAAEQFF.

This clone occurred a few times. V gene TRBV7-6 combines with J gene TRBJ2-5, with D uncertain. Trimming removed 0 bases from V and 4 bases from J, with 6 bases in between. Germline V lookup: CDR1 SGHVS, CDR2 FNYEAQ. This CDR3 spans 13 amino acids. In DNA, the CDR3 is TGTGCCAGCAGCTTAGCAGTCGGAGAGACCCAGTACTTC. Translation: CASSLAVGETQYF.

The rearrangement joins TRBV7-9 to TRBJ1-1; the D is unclear. The germline V gene encodes CDR1 SEHNR and CDR2 FQNEAQ (reference sequence). Trimming removed 6 bases from V and 0 bases from J, with 17 bases in between. The CDR3 sequence is 16 residues long. CDR3 in DNA: TGTGCCAGCAGTCTCATCCGTTCGAGCCTGAACACTGAAGCTTTCTTT. It specifies CASSLIRSSLNTEAFF. The full variable domain, rest sourced from reference TRBV7-9 and TRBJ1-1, is DTGVSQNPRHKITKRGQNVTFRCDPISEHNRLYWYRQTLGQGPEFLTYFQNEAQLEKSRLLSDRFSAERPKGSFSTLEIQRTEQGDSAMYLCASSLIRSSLNTEAFFGQGTRLTVV.

The chain carries TRBV29-1 and TRBJ1-2; D is possibly TRBD1 (5 bases). Germline assignment: CDR1 SQVTM and CDR2 ANQGSEA. The ends were cut back, 4 bases at V and 7 bases at J, with 13 bases in the middle. The length of the CDR3 is 12 residues. The CDR3 reads CSVGQTTSGYTF. CDR3 in DNA: TGCAGCGTTGGACAGACGACTTCTGGCTACACCTTC.

The chain uses TRBV5-1 and TRBJ2-6; possible D gene TRBD2, 6 bases. CDR3 length equals 18 residues. Trimming left V 10 bases short and J 0 bases short, with 23 bases between. Germline lookup yields CDR1 SGHRS and CDR2 YFSETQ. Written as DNA, the CDR3 is TGCGCCTGCAAAAACCCGGGACTCCCTTTCTCTGGGGCCAACGTCCTGACTTTC. Amino acids: CACKNPGLPFSGANVLTF.

The V and J genes are TRBV19 and TRBJ2-1, with 9 bases identical to TRBD2. Germline V gives CDR1 LNHDA, CDR2 SQIVND (reference sequence). The CDR3 runs to 17 residues. V lost 6 bases and J lost 6; bases outside the gene matches: 15. The CDR3 DNA follows: TGTGCCAGTAGCGCGGGGTTTCGGGCTAGCGGGGCCAATGAGCAGTTCTTC. As protein: CASSAGFRASGANEQFF. Full variable domain (rest looked up from reference TRBV19 and TRBJ2-1): DGGITQSPKYLFRKEGQNVTLSCEQNLNHDAMYWYRQDPGQGLRLIYYSQIVNDFQKGDIAEGYSVSREKKESFPLTVTSAQKNPTAFYLCASSAGFRASGANEQFFGPGTRLTVL.

This chain connects TRBV9 to TRBJ2-1; TRBD2 matches 13 bases. The CDR3 runs 17 residues. Germline V gene data show CDR1 as SGDLS and CDR2 as YYNGEE. V dropped 4 bases and J dropped 8; count of bases not matched to a gene: 12. In DNA, the CDR3 is TGTGCCAGCAGCCCGGTATCCGGGACTAGCGGGAAATATGAGCAGTTCTTC. It yields the protein CASSPVSGTSGKYEQFF.

The rearrangement uses TRBV7-9 and TRBJ1-1; D remains ambiguous. V was clipped by 5 bases and J by 0 bases, with 16 bases between them. The CDR3 contains 16 residues. The germline gives CDR1 SEHNR, CDR2 FQNEAQ (reference sequence). CDR3 protein: CASSTLIGTVNTEAFF. The CDR3 DNA reads as TGTGCCAGCAGCACCCTTATTGGTACAGTGAACACTGAAGCTTTCTTT.

CDR3 nucleotides: TGCAGCGGCGAGTGGGGGGTCAGCGCCGGGGGACAGTTCTTC. Its translation is CSGEWGVSAGGQFF. The chain combines TRBV29-1 with TRBJ2-1; TRBD2 is a possible D gene (6 bases). Germline V lookup: CDR1 SQVTM, CDR2 ANQGSEA. This CDR3 comprises 14 residues. V was shortened by 7 bases and J by 13 bases, with 26 bases between the two germline ends.

The chain couples TRBV10-3 to TRBJ1-1; D remains unclear. The CDR3 has 15 residues. Trimming shortened V by 3 bases and J by 10 bases, and 21 bases separated the two germline ends. Germline V CDR1 and CDR2: ENHRY, SYGVKD. The CDR3 bases are TGTGCCATCAGTGATTCGCGGGAATTAGGTCGTCGAGCTTTCTTT. This encodes CAISDSRELGRRAFF.

V usage is TRBV10-1 and J usage is TRBJ1-1; TRBD1 might be the D (5 bases). The V end was cut by 10 bases, the J end by 2 bases, with 11 bases between. There are 12 residues in the CDR3. CDR1 is WNHNN and CDR2 is SYGVQD in the germline V gene (reference sequence). CDR3 residues: CATEDSNTEAFF. The DNA of the CDR3 is TGCGCCACTGAAGACAGTAACACTGAAGCTTTCTTT.

The rearrangement joins TRBV19 to TRBJ2-7; possible D gene TRBD2, 5 bases. The CDR3 is 15 amino acids. V was cut by 3 bases and J by 3 bases, with 15 bases left in between. From germline, CDR1 is LNHDA and CDR2 SQIVND (reference sequence). CDR3 in DNA: TGTGCCAGTAGTATGTCCCCGGACTTTATCTACGAGCAGTACTTC. It codes for CASSMSPDFIYEQYF.

The rearrangement joins TRBV11-3 to TRBJ2-5; TRBD1 agrees at 10 bases. From germline, CDR1 is SGHNT and CDR2 YENEEA. The CDR3 has 16 residues. The V segment lost 3 bases and the J segment 1 base; nucleotides outside the gene matches: 5. DNA of the CDR3: TGTGCCAGCAGCTTGACCGACAGGGGGCGCCAAGAGACCCAGTACTTC. Its translation: CASSLTDRGRQETQYF.

This chain joins TRBV7-8 and TRBJ2-1, with D perhaps TRBD1 (6 bases). V was cut by 6 bases and J by 9 bases, with 27 bases left in between. Germline V gene data show CDR1 as SGHVS and CDR2 as FQNEAQ. The CDR3 spans 17 residues. The CDR3 coding sequence is TGTGCCAGCAGTTCATACGAGAACCCGACAGGTACGGCTGAGCAGTTCTTC. It is translated as CASSSYENPTGTAEQFF.

This clone was seen more than once but under ten times. The gene calls are TRBV27 and TRBJ1-2, with D tentatively TRBD1 (5 bases). Trimming shortened V by 3 bases and J by 4 bases, and 15 bases separated the two germline ends. Germline CDR1 and CDR2: MNHEY and SMNVEV (reference sequence). The CDR3 runs 15 residues. CDR3 DNA sequence: TGTGCCAGCAGTTTCCGGGCCCTCGGGGGCTATGGCTACACCTTC. Residues: CASSFRALGGYGYTF.

This clone was seen more than once but under ten times. The rearrangement links TRBV30 to TRBJ1-6; 7 nucleotides match TRBD1. Trimming took 2 bases from V and 8 from J; bases not matched to a gene: 3. Germline CDR1 and CDR2: GTSNPN and SVGIG (reference sequence). CDR3 size: 13 residues. The CDR3 DNA sequence: TGTGCCTGGAGTTTTACAGGGGATTCACCCCTCCACTTT. It yields the protein CAWSFTGDSPLHF.